The rows below give T cell receptor beta chains drawn from one sample of a study of blood T cells in healthy people across ages. TCRdb independently ran MiXCR on the 5' RACE reads; one entry per CDR3 protein. This table has around 520,000 distinct CDR3 sequences, roughly a quarter appearing once. The sample was also reused in another study, on T cells of mothers and their children.

The sequencing sample was made of blood. The receptors were gathered from a boy between 2 and 10 years old in good health. Both conserved end residues are part of each CDR3. D genes are given only for firm matches. Rows give clone size only sometimes, using once, few, many, or a class for an expanded clone.

V,J,D,size,DNA,CDR3
TRBV20-1,TRBJ1-2,NA,few,TGCAGTGCGCAGGGCCCGGTCTATGGCTACACCTTC,CSAQGPVYGYTF
TRBV19,TRBJ2-2,TRBD2,NA,TGTGCCAGTGGGAGAGCTAGCGGGGGCACCGGGGAGCTGTTTTTT,CASGRASGGTGELFF
TRBV29-1,TRBJ2-5,NA,few,TGCAGCGTTTTTTTACTATGGACAGCTGAGACCCAGTACTTC,CSVFLLWTAETQYF
TRBV12-5,TRBJ1-1,NA,few,TGTGCTAGTGGTTTGGGACGGAACACTGAAGCTTTCTTT,CASGLGRNTEAFF
TRBV2,TRBJ1-2,TRBD1,few,TGTGCCAGCGGATTTCTGACAGGGGACTATGGCTACACCTTC,CASGFLTGDYGYTF
TRBV20-1,TRBJ2-7,TRBD1,NA,TGCAGTGCTAGAGGGTTAAGACAGGGAGATTTCTACGAGCAGTACTTC,CSARGLRQGDFYEQYF
TRBV6-6,TRBJ2-6,TRBD2,few,TGTGCCGGGGGGGAGTCTGGGGCCAACGTCCTGACTTTC,CAGGESGANVLTF
TRBV10-3,TRBJ1-4,NA,few,TGTGCCATCAGCGAGAGGGTGACTAATGAAAAACTGTTTTTT,CAISERVTNEKLFF
TRBV6-7,TRBJ2-3,NA,NA,TGTGCCAGCAGTTACTCAGCAGTTATTAAGACGCAGTATTTT,CASSYSAVIKTQYF
TRBV3-1,TRBJ2-2,NA,NA,TGTGCCAGCAGCCCATTCACCACCGGGGAGCTGTTTTTT,CASSPFTTGELFF
TRBV19,TRBJ2-5,NA,few,TGTGCCAGTAGTACAAAAGGTGGGGGGACCCTCCAAGAGACCCAGTACTTC,CASSTKGGGTLQETQYF
TRBV9,TRBJ1-1,TRBD1,few,TGTGCCAGCAGCCCTTCGACAGGGGGCGCGGACACTGAAGCTTTCTTT,CASSPSTGGADTEAFF
TRBV9,TRBJ1-1,NA,NA,TGTGCCAGCAGCCCCAGCAGTGTCTACACTGAAGCTTTCTTT,CASSPSSVYTEAFF
TRBV5-4,TRBJ2-3,TRBD2,NA,TGTGCCAGCAGACTGCGGGGGGGTTCTACAGATACGCAGTATTTT,CASRLRGGSTDTQYF
TRBV7-7,TRBJ2-1,TRBD2,few,TGTGCTAGCAGCATCGGGGGGGGCGATGAGCAGTTCTTC,CASSIGGGDEQFF
TRBV7-9,TRBJ1-2,TRBD1,NA,TGTGCCAGCAGCTTAGTGGCAGGGGGCAATGGCTACACCTTC,CASSLVAGGNGYTF
TRBV20-1,TRBJ2-3,TRBD1,NA,TGCAGTGCTAGGACAGGGGATACGCAGTATTTT,CSARTGDTQYF
TRBV14,TRBJ2-1,NA,few,TGTGCCAGCAGCCATACGGTCGGCAGCCTGAGCTCCTACAATGAGCAGTTCTTC,CASSHTVGSLSSYNEQFF
TRBV27,TRBJ2-3,NA,few,TGTGCCAGCAGTTGGAAGGCTGTTTCCGATACGCAGTATTTT,CASSWKAVSDTQYF
TRBV11-2,TRBJ1-1,TRBD1,NA,TGTGCCAGCAGCCCCCTCTCAAGGGGACAGGAAGCTTTCTTT,CASSPLSRGQEAFF
TRBV6-2/TRBV6-3,TRBJ2-5,NA,few,TGTGCCAGCGAAGGACAGCACCAAGAGACCCAGTACTTC,CASEGQHQETQYF
TRBV5-6,TRBJ2-1,TRBD2,NA,TGTGCCAGCAGCTTGCGCTTAGCGGGATCTTTGAGGAATGAGCAGTTCTTC,CASSLRLAGSLRNEQFF
TRBV4-3,TRBJ2-1,NA,few,TGCGCCAGCAGCCAAGATGGTCGGGAGAGCCACAATGAGCAGTTCTTC,CASSQDGRESHNEQFF
TRBV7-8,TRBJ1-4,NA,few,TGTGCCAGCAGCTTAGTTCCTCCCCTCGCTAATGAAAAACTGTTTTTT,CASSLVPPLANEKLFF
TRBV29-1,TRBJ2-7,NA,few,TGCAGCGTAGGGGACTCTTACGAGCAGTACTTC,CSVGDSYEQYF